This T cell receptor beta chain is from a study of T cell repertoires in cytomegalovirus infection. Background on the study: Public TCR beta signatures were indicative of both CMV infection and a matching HLA type.

One entry per CDR3 protein results from TCRdb running MiXCR on the reads. This table holds roughly 500,000 distinct CDR3 sequences, approximately 16% found once. Germline CDR1 and CDR2: LGHDT and YNNKEL (reference sequence). V was clipped by 0 bases and J by 5 bases, with 23 bases between them. The CDR3 extends over 18 amino acids. Study-wide results and limits: Predominance within the ex vivo response was attributable to HLA-C-restricted CMV-specific TCR beta clonotypes. Summed public TCR beta family frequency identified CMV carriers bearing the relevant HLA.

Comments on this clonotype: No antigen is known for it.

The chain joins TRBV3-1 to TRBJ2-7, with D tentatively TRBD1 (5 bases). The clonotype originates from a human donor in good health (CMV status not recorded). Some clones in this sample may be carry-over from other donors' samples. Sequences were obtained from CD8+ T cells from PBMCs. The CDR3 region has the DNA TGTGCCAGCAGCCAAGATGAAGCAGGGATAACCTCCTACGACGAGCAGTACTTC. It specifies CASSQDEAGITSYDEQYF.